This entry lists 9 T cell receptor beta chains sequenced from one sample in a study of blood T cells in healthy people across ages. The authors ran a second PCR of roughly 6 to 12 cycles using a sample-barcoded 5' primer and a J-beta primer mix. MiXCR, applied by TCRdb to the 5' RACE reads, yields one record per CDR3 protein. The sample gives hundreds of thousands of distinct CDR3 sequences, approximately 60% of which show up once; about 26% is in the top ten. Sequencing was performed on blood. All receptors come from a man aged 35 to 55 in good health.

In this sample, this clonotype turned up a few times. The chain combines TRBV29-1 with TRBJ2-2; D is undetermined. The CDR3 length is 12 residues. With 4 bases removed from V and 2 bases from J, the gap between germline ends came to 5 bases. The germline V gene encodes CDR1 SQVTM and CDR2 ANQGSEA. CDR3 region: CSVGINTGELFF. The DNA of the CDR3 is TGCAGCGTTGGGATCAACACCGGGGAGCTGTTTTTT.

For the CDR3, the DNA is TGTGCTAGTGGTCCTCCCGAGGCGGGGTGGGGCAATGAGCAGTTCTTC. As protein: CASGPPEAGWGNEQFF. The chain couples TRBV12-5 to TRBJ2-1, with D possibly being TRBD2 (6 bases). This CDR3 region has 16 residues. CDR1 LGHNT and CDR2 FRNRAP come from the germline V gene. V shed 5 bases and J shed 6 bases, with 20 bases lying between them.

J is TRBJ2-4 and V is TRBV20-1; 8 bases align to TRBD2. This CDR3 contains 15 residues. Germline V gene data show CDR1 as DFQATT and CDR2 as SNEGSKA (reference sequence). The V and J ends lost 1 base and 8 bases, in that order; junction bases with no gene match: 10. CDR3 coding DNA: TGCAGTGCTAGAGCTCAGAGGCCGGGGGGGGACATTCAGTACTTC. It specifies CSARAQRPGGDIQYF.

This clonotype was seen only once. The CDR3 loop reads CASSPTSDRPYGYTF. In nucleotides, the CDR3 is TGTGCCAGCAGCCCAACCTCGGACAGACCTTATGGCTACACCTTC. The chain uses TRBV28 and TRBJ1-2, with D possibly being TRBD1 (6 bases). The CDR3 length is 15 residues. V lost 6 bases and J 5 bases, leaving 19 bases between the germline ends. CDR1 is MDHEN and CDR2 is SYDVKM in the germline V gene.

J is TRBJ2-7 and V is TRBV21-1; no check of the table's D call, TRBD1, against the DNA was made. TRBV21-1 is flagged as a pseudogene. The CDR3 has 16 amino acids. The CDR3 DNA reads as TGTGCCAGCAGCAAAGTTCCTGTCGGGAGAATCTACGAGCAGTACTTC. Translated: CASSKVPVGRIYEQYF.

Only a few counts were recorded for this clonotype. The chain's CDR3 is CSVGGGRGLGTEAFF. The CDR3, as DNA: TGCAGCGTTGGGGGCGGCAGGGGGCTCGGGACTGAAGCTTTCTTT. The rearrangement links TRBV29-1 to TRBJ1-1; TRBD1 matches 8 bases. Losses at the gene ends were 4 bases for V and 5 bases for J; bases not matched to a gene: 12. The CDR3 totals 15 residues. CDR1 and CDR2 from the germline V gene are SQVTM and ANQGSEA.

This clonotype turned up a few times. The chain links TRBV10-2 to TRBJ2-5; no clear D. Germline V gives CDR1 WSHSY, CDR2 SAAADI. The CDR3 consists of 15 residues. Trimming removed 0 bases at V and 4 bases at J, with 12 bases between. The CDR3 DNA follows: TGCGCCAGCAGTGAGTCCTCGGCAGGTAGAGAGACCCAGTACTTC. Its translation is CASSESSAGRETQYF.

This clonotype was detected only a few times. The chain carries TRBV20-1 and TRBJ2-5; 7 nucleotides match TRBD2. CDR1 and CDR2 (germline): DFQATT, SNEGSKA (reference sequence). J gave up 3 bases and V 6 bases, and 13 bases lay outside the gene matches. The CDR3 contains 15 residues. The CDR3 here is CSALDGRGVEETQYF. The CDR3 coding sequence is TGCAGTGCGCTAGACGGACGGGGGGTAGAAGAGACCCAGTACTTC.

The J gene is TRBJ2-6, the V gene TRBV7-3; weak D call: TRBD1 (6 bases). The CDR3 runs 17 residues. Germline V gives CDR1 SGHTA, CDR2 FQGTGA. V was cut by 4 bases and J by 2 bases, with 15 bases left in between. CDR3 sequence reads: CASSSQTGSAGANVLTF. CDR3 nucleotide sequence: TGTGCCAGCAGCTCCCAGACAGGCTCGGCTGGGGCCAACGTCCTGACTTTC.